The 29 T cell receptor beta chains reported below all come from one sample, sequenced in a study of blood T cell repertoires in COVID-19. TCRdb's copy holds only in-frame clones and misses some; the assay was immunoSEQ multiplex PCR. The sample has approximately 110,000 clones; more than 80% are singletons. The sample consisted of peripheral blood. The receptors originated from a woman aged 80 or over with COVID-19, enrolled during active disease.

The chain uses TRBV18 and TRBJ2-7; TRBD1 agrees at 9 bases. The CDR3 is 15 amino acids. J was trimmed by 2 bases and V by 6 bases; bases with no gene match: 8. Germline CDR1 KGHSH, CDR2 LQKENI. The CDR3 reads CASSDSRTGAYEQYF. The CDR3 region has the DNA TGTGCCAGCTCGGACTCCCGGACAGGGGCCTACGAGCAGTACTTC.

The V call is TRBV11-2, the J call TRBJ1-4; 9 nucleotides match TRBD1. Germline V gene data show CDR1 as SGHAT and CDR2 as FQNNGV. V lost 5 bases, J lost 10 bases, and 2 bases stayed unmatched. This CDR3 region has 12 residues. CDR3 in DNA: TGTGCCAGCAGCGTGACAGGGGGAAAACTGTTTTTT. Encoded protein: CASSVTGGKLFF.

The CDR3 reads CASSTVLSPLHF. CDR3 bases: TGTGCCAGCAGCACAGTTTTATCACCCCTCCACTTT. The chain links TRBV7-8 to TRBJ1-6; D uncertain. CDR3 size: 12 residues. From germline, CDR1 is SGHVS and CDR2 FQNEAQ. V was shortened by 5 bases and J by 10 bases, with 9 bases between the two germline ends.

The CDR3 region is CASSLGTANTEAFF. In DNA form, the CDR3 reads TGTGCCAGCAGCCTCGGGACAGCCAACACTGAAGCTTTCTTT. J is TRBJ1-1 and V is TRBV5-5, with 7 bases lining up with TRBD1. There are 14 residues in the CDR3. V trimming: 4 bases; J trimming: 2 bases; junction bases outside the gene matches: 5. The germline gives CDR1 SGHKS, CDR2 YYEKEE (reference sequence).

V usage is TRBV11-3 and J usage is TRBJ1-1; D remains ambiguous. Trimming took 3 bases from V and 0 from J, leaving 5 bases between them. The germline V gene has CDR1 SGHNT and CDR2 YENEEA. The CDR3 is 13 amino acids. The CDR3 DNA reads TGTGCCAGCAGCTTGGCTTTGAACACTGAAGCTTTCTTT. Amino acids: CASSLALNTEAFF.

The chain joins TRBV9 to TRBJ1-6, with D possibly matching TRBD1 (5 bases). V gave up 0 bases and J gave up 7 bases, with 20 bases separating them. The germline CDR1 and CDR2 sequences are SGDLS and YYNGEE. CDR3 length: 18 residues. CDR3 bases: TGTGCCAGCAGCGTAGCGGGGGGGGGAGATTCTTTGAATTCACCCCTCCACTTT. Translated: CASSVAGGGDSLNSPLHF.

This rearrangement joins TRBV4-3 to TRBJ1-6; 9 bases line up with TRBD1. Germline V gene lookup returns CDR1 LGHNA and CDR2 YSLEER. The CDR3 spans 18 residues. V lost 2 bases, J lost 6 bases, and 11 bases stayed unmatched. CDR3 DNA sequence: TGCGCCAGCAGCCAATATACCAGTACAGGGGGCGTTAATTCACCCCTCCACTTT. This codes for CASSQYTSTGGVNSPLHF.

CDR3 nucleotides: TGTGCCAGCAACAGCTATATCAGGGAGACCCAGTACTTC. Translation: CASNSYIRETQYF. The chain links TRBV12-3 or TRBV12-4 to TRBJ2-5; D is unclear. V was cut by 7 bases and J by 5 bases, with 14 bases left in between. CDR3 size: 13 residues.

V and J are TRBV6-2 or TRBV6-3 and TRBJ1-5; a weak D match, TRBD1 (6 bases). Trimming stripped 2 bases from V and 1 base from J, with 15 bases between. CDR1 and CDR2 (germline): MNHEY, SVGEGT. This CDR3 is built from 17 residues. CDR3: CASSYTFQGPSNQPQHF. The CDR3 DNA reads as TGTGCCAGCAGTTACACCTTTCAGGGGCCAAGCAATCAGCCCCAGCATTTT.

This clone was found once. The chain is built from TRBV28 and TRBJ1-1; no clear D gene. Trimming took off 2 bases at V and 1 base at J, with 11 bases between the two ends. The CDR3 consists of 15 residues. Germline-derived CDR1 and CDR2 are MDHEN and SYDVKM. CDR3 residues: CASSLGISGNTEAFF. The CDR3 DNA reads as TGTGCCAGCAGTTTAGGCATTTCTGGGAACACTGAAGCTTTCTTT.

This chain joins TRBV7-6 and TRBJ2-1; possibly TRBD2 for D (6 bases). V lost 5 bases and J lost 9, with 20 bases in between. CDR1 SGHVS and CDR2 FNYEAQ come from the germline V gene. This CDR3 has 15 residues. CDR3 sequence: CASSQTSQVVGEQFF. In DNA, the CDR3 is TGTGCCAGCAGCCAGACTAGTCAGGTAGTAGGTGAGCAGTTCTTC.

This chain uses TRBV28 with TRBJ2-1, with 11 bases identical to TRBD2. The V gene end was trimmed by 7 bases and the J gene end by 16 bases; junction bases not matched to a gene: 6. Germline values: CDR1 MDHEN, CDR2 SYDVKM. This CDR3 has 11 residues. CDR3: CASTAGTSGFF. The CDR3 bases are TGTGCCAGCACAGCCGGGACTAGCGGTTTCTTC.

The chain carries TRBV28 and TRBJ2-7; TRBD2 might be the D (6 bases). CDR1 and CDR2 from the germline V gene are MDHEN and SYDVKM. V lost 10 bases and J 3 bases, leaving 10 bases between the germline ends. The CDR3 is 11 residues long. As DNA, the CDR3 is TGTGCCATTGGGAGGATCTACGAGCAGTACTTC. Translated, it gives CAIGRIYEQYF.

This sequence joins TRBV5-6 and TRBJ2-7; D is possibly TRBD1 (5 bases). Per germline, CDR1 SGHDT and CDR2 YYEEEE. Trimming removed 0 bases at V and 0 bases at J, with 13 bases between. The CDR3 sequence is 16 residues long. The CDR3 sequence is CASSLERGRSSYEQYF. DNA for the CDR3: TGTGCCAGCAGCTTGGAAAGGGGCCGTAGCTCCTACGAGCAGTACTTC. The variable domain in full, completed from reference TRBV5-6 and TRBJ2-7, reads DAGVTQSPTHLIKTRGQQVTLRCSPKSGHDTVSWYQQALGQGPQFIFQYYEEEERQRGNFPDRFSGHQFPNYSSELNVNALLLGDSALYLCASSLERGRSSYEQYFGPGTRLTVT.

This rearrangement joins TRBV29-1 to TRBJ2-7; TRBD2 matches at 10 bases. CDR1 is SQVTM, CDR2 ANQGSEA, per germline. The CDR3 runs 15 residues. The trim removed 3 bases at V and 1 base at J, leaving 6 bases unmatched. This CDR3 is CSVEDSGRSSYEQYF. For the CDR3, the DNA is TGCAGCGTTGAGGATAGCGGGAGGTCTTCCTACGAGCAGTACTTC.

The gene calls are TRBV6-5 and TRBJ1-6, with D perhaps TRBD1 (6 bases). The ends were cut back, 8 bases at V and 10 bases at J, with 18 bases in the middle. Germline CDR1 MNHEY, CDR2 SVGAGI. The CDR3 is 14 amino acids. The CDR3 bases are TGTGCCAGCCGGCTCCCAGGGGTCGAATCACCCCTCCACTTT. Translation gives CASRLPGVESPLHF.

The CDR3 protein is CATSDLGSGPGSDTQYF. The CDR3 nucleotides are TGTGCCACCAGTGATTTGGGAAGCGGGCCGGGCTCGGATACGCAGTATTTT. The chain is built from TRBV24-1 and TRBJ2-3; perhaps TRBD2 as D (6 bases). The length of the CDR3 is 17 residues. Germline lookup yields CDR1 KGHDR and CDR2 SFDVKD. Trimming left V 0 bases short and J 6 bases short, with 18 bases between.

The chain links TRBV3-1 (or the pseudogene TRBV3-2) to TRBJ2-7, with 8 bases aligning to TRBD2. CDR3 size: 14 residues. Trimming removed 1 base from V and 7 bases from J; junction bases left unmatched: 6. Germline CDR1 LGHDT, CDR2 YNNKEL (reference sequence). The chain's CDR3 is CASSQAGGTREQYF. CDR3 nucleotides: TGTGCCAGCAGCCAAGCGGGGGGGACCAGGGAGCAGTACTTC.

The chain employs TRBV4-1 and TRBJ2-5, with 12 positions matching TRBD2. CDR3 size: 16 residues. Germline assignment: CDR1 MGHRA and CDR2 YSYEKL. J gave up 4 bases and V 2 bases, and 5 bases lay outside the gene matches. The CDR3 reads CASSQLPSGRVETQYF. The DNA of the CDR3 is TGCGCCAGCAGCCAATTGCCTAGCGGGAGGGTAGAGACCCAGTACTTC.

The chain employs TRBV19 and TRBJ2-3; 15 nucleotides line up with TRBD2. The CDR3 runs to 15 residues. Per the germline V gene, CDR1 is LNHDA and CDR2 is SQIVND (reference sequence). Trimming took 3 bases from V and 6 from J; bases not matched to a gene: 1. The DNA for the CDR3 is TGTGCCAGTAGTATTGGACTAGCGGGGGGGGATACGCAGTATTTT. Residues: CASSIGLAGGDTQYF.

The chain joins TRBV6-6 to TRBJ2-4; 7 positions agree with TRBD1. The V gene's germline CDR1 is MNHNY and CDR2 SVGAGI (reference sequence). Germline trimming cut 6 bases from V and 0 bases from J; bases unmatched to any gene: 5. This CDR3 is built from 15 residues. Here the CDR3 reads CASRPQGIAKNIQYF. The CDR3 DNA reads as TGTGCCAGCAGACCACAGGGGATAGCCAAAAACATTCAGTACTTC.

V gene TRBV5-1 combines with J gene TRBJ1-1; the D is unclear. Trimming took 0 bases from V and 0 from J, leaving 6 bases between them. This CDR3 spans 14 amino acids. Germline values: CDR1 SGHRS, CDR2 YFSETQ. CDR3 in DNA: TGCGCCAGCAGCTTGGAATACATGAACACTGAAGCTTTCTTT. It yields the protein CASSLEYMNTEAFF.

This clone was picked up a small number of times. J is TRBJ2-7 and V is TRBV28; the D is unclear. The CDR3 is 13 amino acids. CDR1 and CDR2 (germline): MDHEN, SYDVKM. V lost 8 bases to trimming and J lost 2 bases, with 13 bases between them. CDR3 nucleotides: TGTGCCAGCGTGGTTGGGCAGGCCTACGAGCAGTACTTC. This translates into CASVVGQAYEQYF.

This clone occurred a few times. CDR3 in DNA: TGTGCCAGCAGCCCTAACTCTGGAAACACCATATATTTT. Translated: CASSPNSGNTIYF. V is TRBV7-2 and J is TRBJ1-3, with no clear D. Trimming took off 5 bases at V and 0 bases at J, with 5 bases between the two ends. Per germline, CDR1 SGHTA and CDR2 FQGNSA. This CDR3 has 13 residues.

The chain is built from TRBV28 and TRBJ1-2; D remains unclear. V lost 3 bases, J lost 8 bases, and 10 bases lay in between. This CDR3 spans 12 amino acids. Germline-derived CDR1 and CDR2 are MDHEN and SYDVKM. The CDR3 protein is CASSFGREGYTF. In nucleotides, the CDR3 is TGTGCCAGCAGTTTTGGGAGGGAGGGCTACACCTTC.

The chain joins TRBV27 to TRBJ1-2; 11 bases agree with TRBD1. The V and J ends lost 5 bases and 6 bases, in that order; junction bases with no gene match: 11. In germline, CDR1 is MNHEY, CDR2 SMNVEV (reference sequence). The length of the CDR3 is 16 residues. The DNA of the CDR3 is TGTGCCAGCAGTCCCGCCTACCGGGACAGGGGGGATGGCTACACCTTC. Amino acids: CASSPAYRDRGDGYTF.

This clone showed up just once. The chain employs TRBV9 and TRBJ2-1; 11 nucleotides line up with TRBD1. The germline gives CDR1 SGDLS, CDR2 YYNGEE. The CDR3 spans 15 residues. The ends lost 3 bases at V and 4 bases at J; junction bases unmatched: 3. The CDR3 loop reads CASSGGQGVYNEQFF. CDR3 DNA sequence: TGTGCCAGCAGCGGGGGACAGGGGGTTTACAATGAGCAGTTCTTC.

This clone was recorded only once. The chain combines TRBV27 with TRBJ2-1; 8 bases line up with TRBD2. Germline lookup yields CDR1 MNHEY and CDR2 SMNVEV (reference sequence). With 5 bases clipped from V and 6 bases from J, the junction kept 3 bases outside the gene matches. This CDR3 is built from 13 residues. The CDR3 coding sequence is TGTGCCAGCAGTGTAAGCGGGAGCAATGAGCAGTTCTTC. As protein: CASSVSGSNEQFF.

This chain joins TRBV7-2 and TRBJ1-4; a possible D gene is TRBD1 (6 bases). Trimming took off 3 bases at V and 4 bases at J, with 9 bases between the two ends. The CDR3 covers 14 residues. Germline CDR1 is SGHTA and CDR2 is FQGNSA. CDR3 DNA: TGTGCCAGCAGCTTGGGACACCGTAATGAAAAACTGTTTTTT. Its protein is CASSLGHRNEKLFF.